Below are 9 T cell receptor beta chains sequenced from a single sample in a study of cytomegalovirus exposure and HLA in healthy donors. Clones were sequenced by immunoSEQ multiplex PCR, and TCRdb holds only the in-frame ones, with some missing. The sample shows under 250,000 clones, roughly 91% of them seen only once. The sequenced material came from PBMCs. The source of these receptors is a woman between 18 and 29 years old in good health and CMV-seropositive.

The chain carries TRBV5-1 and TRBJ1-5; 11 positions match TRBD1. In germline, CDR1 is SGHRS, CDR2 YFSETQ. Unmatched junction bases numbered 8, after V lost 4 bases and J lost 8 bases. The CDR3 totals 15 residues. The CDR3 bases are TGCGCCAGCAGCCCAGGACAGGGGGCCTGGAAGCCCCAGCATTTT. It specifies CASSPGQGAWKPQHF.

The gene calls are TRBV5-1 and TRBJ2-1, with 8 nucleotides matching TRBD2. After removal of 0 bases from V and 2 bases from J, the junction contained 7 bases not matched to a gene. The CDR3 sequence is 17 residues long. The germline CDR1 and CDR2 sequences are SGHRS and YFSETQ. The CDR3 reads CASSLASGRSPYNEQFF. CDR3 DNA sequence: TGCGCCAGCAGCTTGGCCAGCGGGAGATCCCCCTACAATGAGCAGTTCTTC.

With regard to this clone: One junction end disagrees with the germline gene, perhaps due to a read error. The chain carries TRBV5-1 and TRBJ2-3; no clear D. Germline-derived CDR1 and CDR2 are SGHRS and YFSETQ. The CDR3 runs to 15 residues. The CDR3 DNA follows: TGCGCCAGCAGTTTGGGCGGTCCCAGTGAAGATACGCAGTATTTT. As protein: CASSLGGPSEDTQYF.

The chain uses TRBV28 and TRBJ1-2, with 10 bases aligning to TRBD1. J was trimmed by 0 bases and V by 5 bases; bases with no gene match: 6. The CDR3 consists of 16 residues. Germline V gene sequence: CDR1 MDHEN, CDR2 SYDVKM. The CDR3 here is CASSLDRGQSNYGYTF. The CDR3 coding sequence is TGTGCCAGCAGTCTTGACAGGGGGCAGTCTAACTATGGCTACACCTTC.

This clone came up a few times. V gene TRBV2 combines with J gene TRBJ1-5; TRBD1 matches at 8 bases. This CDR3 has 15 amino acids. The germline V gene encodes CDR1 SNHLY and CDR2 FYNNEI. The V and J ends lost 5 bases and 4 bases, in that order; junction bases with no gene match: 7. Written as DNA, the CDR3 is TGTGCCAGCAGTTTTGACAGGGGAAGGAATCAGCCCCAGCATTTT. The encoded protein is CASSFDRGRNQPQHF.

The gene calls are TRBV11-1 and TRBJ1-5; 9 bases are shared with TRBD1. The J segment lost 5 bases and the V segment lost 4 bases, leaving 6 bases of the junction unmatched. CDR1 and CDR2 from the germline V gene are SGHAT and FQDESV (reference sequence). The CDR3 runs to 15 residues. The CDR3: CASSSGQGPHQPQHF. Here the CDR3 DNA reads TGTGCCAGCAGCTCGGGACAGGGCCCCCATCAGCCCCAGCATTTT. Full variable domain (outside the CDR3, taken from reference TRBV11-1 and TRBJ1-5): EAEVAQSPRYKITEKSQAVAFWCDPISGHATLYWYRQILGQGPELLVQFQDESVVDDSQLPKDRFSAERLKGVDSTLKIQPAELGDSAMYLCASSSGQGPHQPQHFGDGTRLSIL.

V and J are TRBV13 and TRBJ1-2; D remains unclear. CDR3 size: 15 residues. In germline, CDR1 is PRHDT, CDR2 FYEKMQ (reference sequence). Trimming stripped 0 bases from V and 6 bases from J, with 14 bases between. The CDR3, as DNA: TGTGCCAGCAGCTTAGGCCTGGCAGTAATTGATGGCTACACCTTC. Translating gives CASSLGLAVIDGYTF.

This clone was seen only once. The chain recombines TRBV27 with TRBJ2-2; D call uncertain. The CDR3 is 13 amino acids. The V end lost 6 bases, the J end lost 2 bases, and 7 bases lay between the germline ends. Germline V gene lookup returns CDR1 MNHEY and CDR2 SMNVEV (reference sequence). CDR3 sequence (DNA): TGTGCCAGCAGCCTCACAAACACCGGGGAGCTGTTTTTT. It is translated as CASSLTNTGELFF.

The chain recombines TRBV15 with TRBJ2-1; 9 nucleotides align to TRBD1. Germline CDR1 and CDR2: LNHNV and YYDKDF (reference sequence). This CDR3 has 15 amino acids. With V trimmed by 3 bases and J by 8 bases, 8 bases remained unmatched. The CDR3 spells CATSRDRGNVHEQFF. CDR3 bases: TGTGCCACCAGCAGGGACAGGGGTAATGTACATGAGCAGTTCTTC. The full variable domain, completed using reference TRBV15 and TRBJ2-1, is DAMVIQNPRYQVTQFGKPVTLSCSQTLNHNVMYWYQQKSSQAPKLLFHYYDKDFNNEADTPDNFQSRRPNTSFCFLDIRSPGLGDTAMYLCATSRDRGNVHEQFFGPGTRLTVL.